This T cell receptor beta chain was identified in a study of vaccination and CD4 T cells after COVID-19 (dated by TCRdb to between 2021 and 2024). Notes on the research overall: Every convalescent patient had a positive nasal swab PCR test for SARS-CoV-2, with mild disease in several patients and severe disease in one. Post-COVID blood samples from convalescent patients were collected a median of 101 days after diagnosis, with a range of 35 to 161 days. Participants got two doses of the Pfizer-BioNTech BNT162b2 vaccine (n=8) or two doses of the Moderna mRNA-1273 vaccine (n=2). Control cultures received a CEFX viral epitope pool as the positive control, an HIV-1 Nef peptide pool as the negative control, or no peptide. Post-vaccine blood samples were taken a median of about 77 days after the second vaccine dose, with a range of about 14 to 241 days. The cultures were stimulated with overlapping spike peptide pools from SARS-CoV-2 and from the common cold coronaviruses HCoV-NL63, HCoV-OC43 and HCoV-229E. The convalescent cohort included six males and four females, with two Hispanic individuals, seven Caucasians, two Asians and one multiracial person. In roughly 11 COVID-19 convalescent patients and a handful of infection-naive healthy vaccine recipients, the spike-specific CD4+ TCR repertoire before mRNA vaccination was compared with the repertoire after mRNA vaccination.

The paper's findings and limits, for the study overall: Although the median number of SARS-CoV-2-reactive clonotypes went up from roughly 20 after infection to approximately 40 after vaccination, the increase was not significant. Among convalescent patients, a median about 90% of the SARS-CoV-2-reactive clones seen after vaccination appeared only after vaccination, which suggests priming specific to the vaccine. Relatively few convalescent patients were included in the study, and early timepoints after natural infection were not analyzed. Nearly all vaccine-specific clones in convalescent patients (304 of 307) were mono-reactive for SARS-CoV-2 spike rather than cross-reactive with common cold coronaviruses.

To note about this clonotype: It has no known antigen specificity. No clone much larger than this one lies a single base away; base qualities are absent.

The receptor library was made with PCR. DNA from cultured CD4+ T cells was subjected to TCR sequencing with the Oncomine TCR Beta short-read assay at the Johns Hopkins FTIC core. The QIAamp micro DNA kit was used to extract genomic DNA from the cultured CD4+ T cells. The Oncomine TCR Beta libraries from cultured CD4+ T cells were pooled using unique dual indexes and then sequenced on an Illumina iSeq 100. As for how the authors treated the data: Non-productive sequences were removed, and CDR3s not starting with C, not ending with F or W, or shorter than 7 amino acids were discarded. The MANAFEST web application identified antigen-specific clonotypes by comparing peptide-stimulated wells against reference wells and other culture wells. To be called positive, a clone needed an FDR below 0.05, an odds ratio above 5, and a productive frequency above 0.1% in at least two of three replicate wells. Clonotypes that were significantly expanded in both SARS-CoV-2 spike wells and at least one common cold coronavirus spike condition were defined as cross-reactive. Similarity between CDR3 sequences was evaluated in R version 3.6.1 using Levenshtein distances (stringdist) and unrooted phylogenetic trees (ape). Using fastp at Q25 and MiXCR, TCRdb reprocessed the public reads and kept productive beta chains. Under each unique CDR3 protein, matching rows form one entry showing the most common genes and DNA. TCRdb, not the original authors, processed these V and J calls. Here the sample has roughly 12,000 distinct CDR3 sequences; about 30% occur a single time. The top ten constitute roughly 13% of the sample.

This specimen's treatment or condition label, per the study, means: roughly 10-day PBMC culture with coronavirus spike peptide pools or control peptides (ViraFEST assay). To expand antigen-specific T cells with peptide pools and then pick out the expanded clonotypes through TCR sequencing, the study relied on the ViraFEST assay. Positive SARS-CoV-2 PCR tests in the convalescent patients dated from March to December 2020, before Alpha, Beta and Delta variants emerged in the United States. PBMCs were cultured at approximately 2 million per well in IMDM supplemented with roughly 5.2% human AB serum and roughly 10 IU/ml IL-2, with roughly 9.5 ug/ml peptide pools added. On days 3 and 7, half of the culture medium was replaced with fresh IL-2-containing medium. After 10 days of culture, CD4+ T cells were isolated by negative selection with the EasySep CD4+ T cell isolation kit. Ficoll-Paque Plus gradient centrifugation was used to isolate PBMCs from whole blood, and the isolated PBMCs were then either used fresh or cryopreserved at -140C. Triplicate wells were generally used for each culture condition.

The germline V gene provides CDR1 LGHNA and CDR2 YNFKEQ. Spanning cysteine to phenylalanine, the CDR3 consists of 16 amino acids. This entry keeps only the CDR3 DNA: 48 bases, framed from base 1. Trimming removed 2 bases from V and 4 bases from J, leaving 17 bases between the germline ends. Source: CD4+ T cells from blood, cultured in vitro, taken after SARS-CoV-2 vaccination. The receptor was derived from a human donor who had recovered from COVID-19. The sequence joins TRBV4-2 to TRBJ2-5, with a tentative D gene TRBD1 over 6 matching bases. In nucleotide form, the sequence is TGTGCCAGCAGCCAAAAATCCTCAGGGGTGCGAGAGACCCAGTACTTC. This is translated as CASSQKSSGVRETQYF.